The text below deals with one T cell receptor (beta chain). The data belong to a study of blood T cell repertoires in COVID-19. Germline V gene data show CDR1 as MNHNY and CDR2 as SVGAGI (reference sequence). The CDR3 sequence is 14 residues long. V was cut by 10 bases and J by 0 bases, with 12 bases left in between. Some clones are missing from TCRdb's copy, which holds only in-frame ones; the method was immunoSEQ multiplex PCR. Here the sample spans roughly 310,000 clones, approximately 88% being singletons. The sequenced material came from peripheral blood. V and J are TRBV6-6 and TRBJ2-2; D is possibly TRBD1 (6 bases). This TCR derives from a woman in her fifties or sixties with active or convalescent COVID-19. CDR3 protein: CATADRPNTGELFF. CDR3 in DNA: TGTGCCACCGCTGACAGGCCGAACACCGGGGAGCTGTTTTTT.